Listed here are 9 T cell receptor beta chains from one sample, sequenced in a study of cytomegalovirus exposure and HLA in healthy donors. TCRdb's copy holds only in-frame clones and misses some; the assay was immunoSEQ multiplex PCR. This repertoire shows around 400,000 clones, approximately 90% found once; its top ten account for 0.8% to 0.85%. Sample: PBMCs. These receptors originate from a woman in her late teens or twenties in good health and CMV-seronegative.

The chain links TRBV5-1 to TRBJ1-6; unclear D gene. Looked up from germline, CDR1 is SGHRS and CDR2 is YFSETQ. Trimming pared 4 bases from V and 9 bases from J, leaving 17 bases between. The CDR3 spans 15 residues. The CDR3 nucleotides are TGCGCCAGCAGCATCAGACCCGGCGAGGGTTCACCCCTCCACTTT. Residues: CASSIRPGEGSPLHF. Full variable domain (remainder filled in from reference TRBV5-1 and TRBJ1-6): KAGVTQTPRYLIKTRGQQVTLSCSPISGHRSVSWYQQTPGQGLQFLFEYFSETQRNKGNFPGRFSGRQFSNSRSEMNVSTLELGDSALYLCASSIRPGEGSPLHFGNGTRLTVT.

V gene TRBV28 combines with J gene TRBJ2-6, with a possible D match to TRBD2 (5 bases). Trimming took off 2 bases at V and 2 bases at J, with 7 bases between the two ends. Germline CDR1 and CDR2: MDHEN and SYDVKM. The CDR3 spans 15 residues. In DNA, the CDR3 is TGTGCCAGCAGTTTACCGGGAACTGGGGCCAACGTCCTGACTTTC. As protein: CASSLPGTGANVLTF.

The chain links TRBV9 to TRBJ2-7; 9 bases line up with TRBD1. Germline loops: CDR1 SGDLS, CDR2 YYNGEE. The CDR3 sequence is 16 residues long. Unmatched junction bases numbered 14, after V lost 3 bases and J lost 7 bases. The CDR3 spells CASSAGPGQGSREQYF. The CDR3 bases are TGTGCCAGCAGCGCCGGCCCGGGACAGGGAAGTCGGGAGCAGTACTTC.

The chain is built from TRBV5-1 and TRBJ1-5, with 8 bases that match TRBD1. There are 15 residues in the CDR3. J lost 3 bases, V lost 4 bases, and 6 bases had no gene match. Looked up from germline, CDR1 is SGHRS and CDR2 is YFSETQ. The chain's CDR3 is CASSEMTGANQPQHF. Written as DNA, the CDR3 is TGCGCCAGCAGCGAAATGACAGGGGCCAATCAGCCCCAGCATTTT. The variable domain in full, completed from reference TRBV5-1 and TRBJ1-5, reads KAGVTQTPRYLIKTRGQQVTLSCSPISGHRSVSWYQQTPGQGLQFLFEYFSETQRNKGNFPGRFSGRQFSNSRSEMNVSTLELGDSALYLCASSEMTGANQPQHFGDGTRLSIL.

V usage is TRBV6-5 and J usage is TRBJ2-1, with 7 bases matching TRBD2. V lost 0 bases to trimming and J lost 10 bases; unmatched junction nucleotides: 6. Germline V CDR1 and CDR2: MNHEY, SVGAGI. The CDR3 runs 14 residues. The CDR3 nucleotides are TGTGCCAGCAGTTACTCTAGCATGGGAGGGGAGCAGTTCTTC. Amino acids: CASSYSSMGGEQFF.

This chain uses TRBV19 with TRBJ2-2; D unresolved. Germline V gives CDR1 LNHDA, CDR2 SQIVND (reference sequence). The CDR3 spans 15 residues. Trimming removed 7 bases at V and 3 bases at J, with 15 bases between. DNA for the CDR3: TGTGCCAGTAACCCCGGCGGATATTACACCGGGGAGCTGTTTTTT. Protein sequence: CASNPGGYYTGELFF.

The chain links TRBV9 to TRBJ1-1; D is undetermined. Germline V CDR1 and CDR2: SGDLS, YYNGEE. Trimming took off 3 bases at V and 4 bases at J, with 13 bases between the two ends. The CDR3 covers 14 residues. CDR3 nucleotides: TGTGCCAGCAGCGCTGGACTCGGCGCCACTGAAGCTTTCTTT. Protein product: CASSAGLGATEAFF.

The chain recombines TRBV4-2 with TRBJ1-2; maybe TRBD1 (5 bases). The germline V and J ends were trimmed by 2 bases and 4 bases, with 14 bases remaining between them. Germline-derived CDR1 and CDR2 are LGHNA and YNFKEQ. This CDR3 has 15 residues. The CDR3 region has the DNA TGTGCCAGCAGCCAATCGGCGGGGACGGTCTATGGCTACACCTTC. It translates to CASSQSAGTVYGYTF.

CDR3 sequence: CASSVEPRQANLTDTQYF. In DNA form, the CDR3 reads TGTGCCAGCAGCGTAGAACCCCGACAGGCTAATCTCACAGATACGCAGTATTTT. This sequence joins TRBV9 and TRBJ2-3; possibly TRBD1 for D (6 bases). This CDR3 has 18 residues. V lost 0 bases, J lost 2 bases, and 19 bases lay in between. Germline V gene lookup returns CDR1 SGDLS and CDR2 YYNGEE.